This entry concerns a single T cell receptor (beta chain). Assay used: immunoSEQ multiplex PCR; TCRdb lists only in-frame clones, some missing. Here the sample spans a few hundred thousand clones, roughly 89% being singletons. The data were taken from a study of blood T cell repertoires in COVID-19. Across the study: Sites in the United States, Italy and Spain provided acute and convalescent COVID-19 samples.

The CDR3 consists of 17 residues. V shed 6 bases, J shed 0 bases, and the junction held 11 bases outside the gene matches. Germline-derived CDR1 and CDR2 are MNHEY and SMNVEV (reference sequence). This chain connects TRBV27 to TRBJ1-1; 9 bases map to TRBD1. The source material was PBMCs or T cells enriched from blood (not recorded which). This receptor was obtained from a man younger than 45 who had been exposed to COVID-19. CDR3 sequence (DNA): TGTGCCAGCAGCCAGGACAGGGGAAGGTACATGAACACTGAAGCTTTCTTT. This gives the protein CASSQDRGRYMNTEAFF.